Listed below are T cell receptor beta chains from one sample, sequenced in a study of blood T cell repertoires in COVID-19. The repertoire was sequenced with immunoSEQ multiplex PCR; TCRdb's copy has only in-frame clones and lacks some. The data show roughly 150,000 clones, with approximately 86% seen just once and roughly 2.2% held by the top ten. Sequencing was performed on peripheral blood. These receptors all come from a woman aged 65 to 85 with acute or convalescent COVID-19. Both conserved end residues are part of each CDR3. The D gene is left open where the match is weak. The size entry is marked missing in some rows and otherwise reads once, few, many or a size class.

TRBJ1-6,TRBD1,few,TRBV19,TGTGCCAGTAGAAACCATCAGGGGGGATCTTCACCCCTCCACTTT,CASRNHQGGSSPLHF
TRBJ1-1,NA,NA,TRBV3-1/TRBV3-2,TGTGCCAGCAGCCAAGTTAGAGGGCAGGCTCTTGGTGAAGCTTTCTTT,CASSQVRGQALGEAFF
TRBJ2-5,NA,NA,TRBV2,TGTGCCAGCAGTGAATCAGGACGGAGCGCGGGGTTTTTGTCGCGAGAGACCCAGTACTTC,CASSESGRSAGFLSRETQYF
TRBJ1-4,TRBD1,NA,TRBV7-2,TGTGCCAGCAGCTTAGGGGGGACAGGGGGCGGAAAACTGTTTTTT,CASSLGGTGGGKLFF
TRBJ2-3,NA,NA,TRBV7-6,TGTGCCAGCAGCTTAGCGGAACGTCCGGGGACAGATACGCAGTATTTT,CASSLAERPGTDTQYF
TRBJ1-4,NA,once,TRBV4-3,TGCGCCAGCAGCCAAGAAGGGGCGCCGACCGCTAATGAAAAACTGTTTTTT,CASSQEGAPTANEKLFF
TRBJ1-4,TRBD1,NA,TRBV19,TGTGCCAGTAGTATAAGGGACAGTCTGCGTGAAAAACTGTTTTTT,CASSIRDSLREKLFF
TRBJ1-2,NA,NA,TRBV6-5,TGTGCCAGCACTGTGGGGACTTCTAACTATGGCTACACCTTC,CASTVGTSNYGYTF
TRBJ1-1,NA,once,TRBV28,TGTGCCAGCAGCTCCCCTTTCCAGGGGAACACTGAAGCTTTCTTT,CASSSPFQGNTEAFF
TRBJ1-1,NA,NA,TRBV18,TGTGCCAGCTCACCCGGGTCTAGCAATAGGAACACTGAAGCTTTCTTT,CASSPGSSNRNTEAFF
TRBJ2-2,NA,NA,TRBV7-2,TGTGCCAGCGGCGGATACACCGGGGAGCTGTTTTTT,CASGGYTGELFF
TRBJ1-1,NA,once,TRBV6-5,TGTGCCAGCAGTTACGAAGCGGTCACGAACACTGAAGCTTTCTTT,CASSYEAVTNTEAFF
TRBJ1-5,TRBD1,NA,TRBV4-1,TGCGCCAGCAGCCGGGACAGGGGCCGGAATCAGCCCCAGCATTTT,CASSRDRGRNQPQHF
TRBJ1-2,TRBD1,NA,TRBV7-9,TGTGCCAGCAGCTTTTCGTCCGGGACAGGGTTTTTTGAGTGCACCTTC,CASSFSSGTGFFECTF
TRBJ2-1,TRBD2,NA,TRBV11-3,TGTGCCAGCAGCTCCCGTAGCGGGCCCCTTGACAATGAGCAGTTCTTC,CASSSRSGPLDNEQFF
TRBJ1-6,NA,NA,TRBV28,TGTGCCAGCAGGGGCGGGAAAAATTCACCCCTCCACTTT,CASRGGKNSPLHF
TRBJ1-6,TRBD1,NA,TRBV7-2,TGTGCCAGCAGCTCAAAGACAGGGGGATTGAATTCACCCCTCCACTTT,CASSSKTGGLNSPLHF
TRBJ2-2,NA,NA,TRBV2,TGTGCCAGCAGTGAACAGGGCGGCACCGGGGAGCTGTTTTTT,CASSEQGGTGELFF
TRBJ2-4,NA,NA,TRBV15,TGTGCCACCAGCAGAAAAAGGGAGGCTCTAGCCAAAAACATTCAGTACTTC,CATSRKREALAKNIQYF
TRBJ1-1,TRBD1,once,TRBV13,TGTGCCAGCAGTCATAAACCGGGACAGAGGTCGTTGAACACTGAAGCTTTCTTT,CASSHKPGQRSLNTEAFF
TRBJ1-5,TRBD1,NA,TRBV6-2/TRBV6-3,TGTGCCAGCAGTCCGGACAGGGCGGGCAATCAGCCCCAGCATTTT,CASSPDRAGNQPQHF
TRBJ2-1,NA,NA,TRBV5-1,TGCGCCAGTGCCCATGTCCCGGGAAAAACCTTAGGTGGGAATGAGCAGTTCTTC,CASAHVPGKTLGGNEQFF
TRBJ2-1,NA,NA,TRBV7-3,TGTGCCAGCAGCCCCGGGGGTGAGCAGTTCTTC,CASSPGGEQFF
TRBJ2-1,TRBD2,NA,TRBV4-1,TGCGCCAGCAGCCAAACGCTAGCGGGGGGGGTGGAGTTCTTC,CASSQTLAGGVEFF
TRBJ1-1,NA,once,TRBV19,TGTGCCAGTAACGCGTGGAACAGGTGGGACACTGAAGCTTTCTTT,CASNAWNRWDTEAFF
TRBJ2-7,TRBD2,NA,TRBV6-2/TRBV6-3,TGTGCCAGCAGTTACTGGACTAGCGGGAGCTACGAGCAGTACTTC,CASSYWTSGSYEQYF
TRBJ1-5,TRBD1,once,TRBV6-4,TGTGCCAGCAGTGACAGTTCTTGGACAGGGGGCTTTATCGGCCCGGATAGCAATCAGCCCCAGCATTTT,CASSDSSWTGGFIGPDSNQPQHF